This TCR beta chain came from a study of blood T cell repertoires in COVID-19. Assay used: immunoSEQ multiplex PCR; TCRdb lists only in-frame clones, some missing. Of about 160,000 clones listed, 60% to 85% are singletons. This CDR3 has 17 amino acids. Per germline, CDR1 SGHKS and CDR2 YYEKEE (reference sequence). Trimming removed 4 bases from V and 1 base from J; junction bases left unmatched: 7. The specimen was peripheral blood. The chain has TRBV5-5 and TRBJ2-5; 13 bases are a match to TRBD2. This TCR was sampled from a man aged 60 to 75 with acute or convalescent COVID-19. CDR3 sequence reads: CASSQYRLAGGQETQYF. DNA of the CDR3: TGTGCCAGCAGCCAATACCGACTAGCGGGGGGCCAAGAGACCCAGTACTTC. The full variable domain, its missing parts supplied by reference TRBV5-5 and TRBJ2-5, is DAGVTQSPTHLIKTRGQQVTLRCSPISGHKSVSWYQQVLGQGPQFIFQYYEKEERGRGNFPDRFSARQFPNYSSELNVNALLLGDSALYLCASSQYRLAGGQETQYFGPGTRLLVL.